One and the same sample provided the 28 T cell receptor beta chains below, sequenced in a study of T cell repertoires in cytomegalovirus infection. TCRdb re-derived calls from the reads in MiXCR, one entry per CDR3 protein. This table holds roughly 320,000 distinct CDR3 sequences, 8% to 9.5% found once. Sequencing input: PBMCs. These receptors originate from a human donor in good health (CMV status not recorded). Some clones in this sample may be carry-over from other donors' samples.

The rearrangement links TRBV19 to TRBJ1-5; D uncertain. Germline values: CDR1 LNHDA, CDR2 SQIVND (reference sequence). This CDR3 has 15 residues. V was trimmed by 7 bases and J by 0 bases, leaving 13 bases between them. The CDR3 is CASKAAAYSNQPQHF. The CDR3 bases are TGTGCCAGTAAGGCCGCAGCATATAGCAATCAGCCCCAGCATTTT.

V is TRBV6-2 or TRBV6-3 and J is TRBJ2-1; a possible D gene is TRBD2 (7 bases). This CDR3 comprises 15 residues. The germline V and J ends were trimmed by 10 bases and 2 bases, with 18 bases remaining between them. Germline V gene sequence: CDR1 MNHEY, CDR2 SVGEGT. CDR3 DNA: TGTGCCACCTTCAGAGGAGGGGGGGCCTACAATGAGCAGTTCTTC. Translated: CATFRGGGAYNEQFF.

V and J are TRBV11-2 and TRBJ2-3; 12 nucleotides match TRBD1. Germline lookup yields CDR1 SGHAT and CDR2 FQNNGV. This CDR3 is 16 amino acids long. J gave up 3 bases and V 5 bases, and 6 bases lay outside the gene matches. The CDR3 coding sequence is TGTGCCAGCAGCGCCCGGGACAGGGGGCTGACAGATACGCAGTATTTT. Encoded protein: CASSARDRGLTDTQYF. The variable domain in full, with the rest retrieved from reference TRBV11-2 and TRBJ2-3, is EAGVAQSPRYKIIEKRQSVAFWCNPISGHATLYWYQQILGQGPKLLIQFQNNGVVDDSQLPKDRFSAERLKGVDSTLKIQPAKLEDSAVYLCASSARDRGLTDTQYFGPGTRLTVL.

The table lists this clonotype with a few counts. The CDR3, as DNA: TGCAGTGCCCCCCCCGGACAGGGGGGAGGCTACACCTTC. Protein sequence: CSAPPGQGGGYTF. The J gene is TRBJ1-2, the V gene TRBV20-1; TRBD1 matches 10 bases. Germline V CDR1 and CDR2: DFQATT, SNEGSKA (reference sequence). The CDR3 extends over 13 amino acids. Trimming took 6 bases from V and 8 from J; bases not matched to a gene: 9.

Ten or more counts support this clonotype. The chain couples TRBV19 to TRBJ2-7, with TRBD2 as a possible D gene (6 bases). Trimming cost V 5 bases and J 3 bases, with 14 bases left between them. In germline, CDR1 is LNHDA, CDR2 SQIVND (reference sequence). CDR3 size: 14 residues. The CDR3: CASSLRLVGYEQYF. Written as DNA, the CDR3 is TGTGCCAGTAGTCTAAGACTAGTCGGCTACGAGCAGTACTTC.

This clonotype was counted ten times or more. V and J are TRBV6-2 or TRBV6-3 and TRBJ2-1; D not resolved. The CDR3 is 13 residues long. Germline CDR1 MNHEY, CDR2 SVGEGT. The ends were cut back, 5 bases at V and 9 bases at J, with 14 bases in the middle. CDR3 protein: CASSKTTVGEQFF. In DNA form, the CDR3 reads TGTGCCAGCAGTAAAACGACGGTGGGTGAGCAGTTCTTC.

This clonotype was picked up many times. CDR3 in amino acids: CASSPSGTGPSSGNTIYF. In DNA, the CDR3 is TGTGCCAGCAGCCCATCCGGGACAGGACCGAGCTCTGGAAACACCATATATTTT. The chain couples TRBV28 to TRBJ1-3; 8 bases line up with TRBD1. Germline CDR1 reads MDHEN; CDR2 reads SYDVKM. The V gene end was trimmed by 6 bases and the J gene end by 0 bases; junction bases not matched to a gene: 13. The CDR3 is made up of 18 amino acids.

V and J are TRBV28 and TRBJ2-5; possibly TRBD1 for D (6 bases). The CDR3 runs 16 residues. Between the trimmed V and J ends, which lost 2 bases and 3 bases, there was a span of 16 bases. Germline lookup yields CDR1 MDHEN and CDR2 SYDVKM. The CDR3 bases are TGTGCCAGCAGTTTAGCCCTGCAGGGGAATGAAGAGACCCAGTACTTC. It specifies CASSLALQGNEETQYF.

This clonotype was counted ten times or more. The chain carries TRBV7-2 and TRBJ1-5; 9 nucleotides align to TRBD1. Germline lookup yields CDR1 SGHTA and CDR2 FQGNSA. The V gene end was trimmed by 5 bases and the J gene end by 0 bases; junction bases not matched to a gene: 8. There are 17 residues in the CDR3. The CDR3 loop is CASSKDRGLYSNQPQHF. CDR3 in DNA: TGTGCCAGCAGCAAGGACAGGGGACTTTATAGCAATCAGCCCCAGCATTTT.

V and J are TRBV6-5 and TRBJ2-1, with D perhaps matching TRBD1 (5 bases). Germline CDR1 and CDR2: MNHEY and SVGAGI. V was cut by 5 bases and J by 0 bases, with 11 bases left in between. The CDR3 spans 15 residues. CDR3 sequence: CASSIDRASYNEQFF. CDR3 nucleotides: TGTGCCAGCAGTATAGACAGAGCCTCCTACAATGAGCAGTTCTTC.

This clonotype was seen only once. This rearrangement joins TRBV27 to TRBJ1-6; the D gene is possibly TRBD1 (5 bases). The CDR3 has 14 amino acids. Germline V gives CDR1 MNHEY, CDR2 SMNVEV (reference sequence). V was shortened by 3 bases and J by 10 bases, with 13 bases between the two germline ends. The CDR3 nucleotides read TGTGCCAGCAGTTTTGCACAGGCCAACTCACCCCTCCACTTT. The encoded protein is CASSFAQANSPLHF.

The rearrangement links TRBV19 to TRBJ1-1; D may be TRBD1 (6 bases). This CDR3 has 12 amino acids. Trimming shortened V by 6 bases and J by 7 bases, and 12 bases separated the two germline ends. Germline V gene data show CDR1 as LNHDA and CDR2 as SQIVND (reference sequence). The CDR3 DNA follows: TGTGCCAGTAGGGGACAATTTGTTGAAGCTTTCTTT. Amino acids: CASRGQFVEAFF.

This clonotype was picked up a small number of times. The chain combines TRBV10-3 with TRBJ2-7; either TRBD1 or TRBD2 may fit D (7 bases each). Germline CDR1 reads ENHRY; CDR2 reads SYGVKD. The CDR3 contains 14 residues. Trimming removed 3 bases at V and 6 bases at J, with 15 bases between. CDR3 bases: TGTGCCATCAGTGAATCCAGGGGGGGTCTCGAGCAGTACTTC. As protein: CAISESRGGLEQYF.

This clonotype was seen repeatedly, ten times or more. The rearrangement links TRBV12-3 or TRBV12-4 to TRBJ1-1, with D tentatively TRBD1 (5 bases). Trimming stripped 6 bases from V and 1 base from J, with 12 bases between. The CDR3 totals 14 residues. CDR3 amino acids: CASSRDSQNTEAFF. Written as DNA, the CDR3 is TGTGCCAGCAGCCGTGACAGCCAGAACACTGAAGCTTTCTTT.

This clonotype was counted only a few times. V and J are TRBV7-2 and TRBJ2-3; perhaps TRBD2 as D (5 bases). CDR1 and CDR2 (germline): SGHTA, FQGNSA. With 2 bases removed from V and 7 bases from J, the gap between germline ends came to 10 bases. This CDR3 has 13 residues. As DNA, the CDR3 is TGTGCCAGCAGCTTAAGCGGTGGTAATACGCAGTATTTT. Encoded protein: CASSLSGGNTQYF.

This clonotype was detected only once. One end of the junction does not line up with germline, which may come from a read error. The J gene is TRBJ2-2, the V gene TRBV7-2, with 7 bases that match TRBD2. There are 14 residues in the CDR3. Per germline, CDR1 SGHTA and CDR2 FQGNSA. CDR3 bases: TGTGCCAGCAGCACCGGCCCTAGGGGCGGGGGGCTGTTTTTT. Its translation is CASSTGPRGGGLFF.

The V call is TRBV20-1, the J call TRBJ2-2; 9 nucleotides line up with TRBD2. Germline loops: CDR1 DFQATT, CDR2 SNEGSKA (reference sequence). The length of the CDR3 is 16 residues. Unmatched junction bases numbered 5, after V lost 0 bases and J lost 3 bases. CDR3 nucleotide sequence: TGCAGTGCTAGAGATCCCAGCGGGGGGCACACCGGGGAGCTGTTTTTT. Amino acids: CSARDPSGGHTGELFF.

This clonotype has at least ten counts. The rearrangement joins TRBV7-2 to TRBJ2-7, with D tentatively TRBD2 (7 bases). This CDR3 is built from 13 residues. V dropped 3 bases and J dropped 7 bases, with 13 bases sitting between them. In germline, CDR1 is SGHTA, CDR2 FQGNSA. The CDR3 nucleotides are TGTGCCAGCAGCTTTGGGAGGGGGAGAGAGCAGTACTTC. It is translated as CASSFGRGREQYF.

This clonotype was counted ten times or more. This chain links TRBV6-2 or TRBV6-3 with TRBJ1-1; the match to TRBD1 covers 8 bases. J lost 0 bases, V lost 0 bases, and 6 bases had no gene match. The CDR3 runs to 17 residues. Germline V gives CDR1 MNHEY, CDR2 SVGEGT. DNA of the CDR3: TGTGCCAGCAGTTACTCGACGGGGACAGGTATGAACACTGAAGCTTTCTTT. It codes for CASSYSTGTGMNTEAFF.

Only a few counts were recorded for this clonotype. The chain joins TRBV12-3 or TRBV12-4 to TRBJ1-1, with D possibly TRBD1 on 5 matching bases. The CDR3 totals 16 residues. V lost 2 bases, J lost 1 base, and 14 bases lay in between. The CDR3 loop is CASSLIGAWGNTEAFF. CDR3 sequence (DNA): TGTGCCAGCAGTTTAATCGGGGCGTGGGGGAACACTGAAGCTTTCTTT.

This clonotype occurred many times. J is TRBJ2-7 and V is TRBV7-2, with no clear D. Germline assignment: CDR1 SGHTA and CDR2 FQGNSA. This CDR3 comprises 14 residues. With 2 bases removed from V and 0 bases from J, the gap between germline ends came to 8 bases. In DNA form, the CDR3 reads TGTGCCAGCAGCTTAAACGCGCCCTCCTACGAGCAGTACTTC. Translating gives CASSLNAPSYEQYF.

The chain employs TRBV10-2 and TRBJ2-1; TRBD2 agrees at 8 bases. CDR3 length: 13 amino acids. V shed 6 bases, J shed 6 bases, and the junction held 4 bases outside the gene matches. Germline loops: CDR1 WSHSY, CDR2 SAAADI. CDR3 amino acids: CASRSGSGNEQFF. In DNA, the CDR3 is TGCGCCAGCAGGAGCGGGAGTGGCAATGAGCAGTTCTTC.

CDR3 sequence reads: CSARLAISSYEQYF. The CDR3 coding sequence is TGCAGTGCTAGGTTAGCGATTAGCTCCTACGAGCAGTACTTC. This chain connects TRBV20-1 to TRBJ2-7, with D possibly matching TRBD2 (5 bases). Germline V gene lookup returns CDR1 DFQATT and CDR2 SNEGSKA (reference sequence). CDR3 length: 14 residues. Trimming removed 3 bases from V and 0 bases from J, with 12 bases in between.

This clonotype was picked up many times. This chain links TRBV7-9 with TRBJ1-5; D is undetermined. The V gene's germline CDR1 is SEHNR and CDR2 FQNEAQ (reference sequence). The V end was cut by 1 base, the J end by 0 bases, with 13 bases between. This CDR3 has 17 residues. CDR3 DNA: TGTGCCAGCAGCTTAGTAGTCGGCCCCTATAGCAATCAGCCCCAGCATTTT. Its protein is CASSLVVGPYSNQPQHF.

This clonotype was counted many times. V usage is TRBV12-3 or TRBV12-4 and J usage is TRBJ2-1, with TRBD2 matching 12 bases. The CDR3 extends over 18 amino acids. Unmatched junction bases numbered 18, after V lost 7 bases and J lost 8 bases. CDR3 amino acids: CASTRGVEGLAGGDEQFF. For the CDR3, the DNA is TGTGCCAGCACCCGCGGGGTTGAGGGGCTAGCGGGGGGGGATGAGCAGTTCTTC.

This clonotype was counted many times. The chain uses TRBV7-2 and TRBJ2-7, with D perhaps TRBD2 (7 bases). V shed 5 bases and J shed 5 bases, with 16 bases lying between them. Germline V gene data show CDR1 as SGHTA and CDR2 as FQGNSA. The CDR3 has 14 residues. The CDR3: CASSPGGTSHEQYF. Written as DNA, the CDR3 is TGTGCCAGCAGCCCGGGGGGCACTTCACACGAGCAGTACTTC.

The genes are TRBV7-6 and TRBJ2-1; D is perhaps TRBD1 (6 bases). The CDR3 length is 14 residues. V was shortened by 1 base and J by 8 bases, with 12 bases between the two germline ends. Per the germline V gene, CDR1 is SGHVS and CDR2 is FNYEAQ. The CDR3 bases are TGTGCCAGCAGCTTAGGGACAGTTGGCGATGAGCAGTTCTTC. Protein product: CASSLGTVGDEQFF.

The chain links TRBV12-3 or TRBV12-4 to TRBJ2-7; 12 bases are a match to TRBD1. The CDR3 is 21 residues long. V dropped 0 bases and J dropped 4; count of bases not matched to a gene: 19. The CDR3 sequence: CASSLALRVSFVGQGAYEQYF. As DNA, the CDR3 is TGTGCCAGCAGTTTAGCGCTAAGGGTAAGCTTCGTGGGACAGGGGGCTTACGAGCAGTACTTC.